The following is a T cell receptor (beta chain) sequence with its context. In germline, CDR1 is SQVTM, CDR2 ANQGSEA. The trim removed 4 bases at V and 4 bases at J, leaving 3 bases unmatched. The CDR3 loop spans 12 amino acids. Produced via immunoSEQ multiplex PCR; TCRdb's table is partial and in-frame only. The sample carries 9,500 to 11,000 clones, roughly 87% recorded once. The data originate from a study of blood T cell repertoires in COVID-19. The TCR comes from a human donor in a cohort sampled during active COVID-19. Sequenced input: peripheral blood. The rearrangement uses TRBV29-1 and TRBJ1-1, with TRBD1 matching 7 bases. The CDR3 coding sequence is TGCAGCGTTGGACAGGGCGGCACTGAAGCTTTCTTT. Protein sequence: CSVGQGGTEAFF.